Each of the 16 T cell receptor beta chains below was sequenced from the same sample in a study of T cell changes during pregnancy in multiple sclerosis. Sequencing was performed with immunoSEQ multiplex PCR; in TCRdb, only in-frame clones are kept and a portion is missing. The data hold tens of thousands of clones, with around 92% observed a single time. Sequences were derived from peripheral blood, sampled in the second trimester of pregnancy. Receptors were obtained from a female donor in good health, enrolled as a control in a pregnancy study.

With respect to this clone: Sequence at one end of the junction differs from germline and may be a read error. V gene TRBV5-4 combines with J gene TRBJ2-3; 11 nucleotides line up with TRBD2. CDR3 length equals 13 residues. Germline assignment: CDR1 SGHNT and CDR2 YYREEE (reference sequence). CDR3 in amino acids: CASSLGLAGYAVF. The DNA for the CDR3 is TGTGCCAGCAGCTTGGGACTAGCGGGATACGCAGTATTT.

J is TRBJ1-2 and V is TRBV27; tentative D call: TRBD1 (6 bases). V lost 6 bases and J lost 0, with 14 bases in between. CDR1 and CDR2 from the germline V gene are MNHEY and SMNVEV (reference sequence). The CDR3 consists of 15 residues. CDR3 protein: CASRETGRANYGYTF. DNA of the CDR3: TGTGCCAGCAGAGAAACAGGGAGAGCTAACTATGGCTACACCTTC.

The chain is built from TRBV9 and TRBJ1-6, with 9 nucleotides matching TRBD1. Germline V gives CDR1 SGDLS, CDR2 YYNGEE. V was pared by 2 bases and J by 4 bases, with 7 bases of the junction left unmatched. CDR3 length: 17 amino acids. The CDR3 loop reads CASSVGGQGLYNSPLHF. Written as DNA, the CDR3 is TGTGCCAGCAGCGTCGGGGGACAGGGCCTTTATAATTCACCCCTCCACTTT. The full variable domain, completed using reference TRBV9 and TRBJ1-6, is DSGVTQTPKHLITATGQRVTLRCSPRSGDLSVYWYQQSLDQGLQFLIQYYNGEERAKGNILERFSAQQFPDLHSELNLSSLELGDSALYFCASSVGGQGLYNSPLHFGNGTRLTVT.

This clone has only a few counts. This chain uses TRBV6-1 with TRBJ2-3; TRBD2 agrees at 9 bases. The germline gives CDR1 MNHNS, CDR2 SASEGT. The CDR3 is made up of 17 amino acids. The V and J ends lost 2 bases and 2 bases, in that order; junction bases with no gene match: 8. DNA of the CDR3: TGTGCCAGCAGTGAACTTCAGGCGGGAGGGCCCACAGATACGCAGTATTTT. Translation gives CASSELQAGGPTDTQYF.

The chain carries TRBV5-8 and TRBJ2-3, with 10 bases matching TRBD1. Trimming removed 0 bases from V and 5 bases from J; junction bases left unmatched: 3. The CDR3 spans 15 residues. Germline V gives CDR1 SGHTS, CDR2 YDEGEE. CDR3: CASSLAGQGGDTQYF. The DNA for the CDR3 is TGTGCCAGCAGCTTGGCCGGACAGGGGGGAGATACGCAGTATTTT.

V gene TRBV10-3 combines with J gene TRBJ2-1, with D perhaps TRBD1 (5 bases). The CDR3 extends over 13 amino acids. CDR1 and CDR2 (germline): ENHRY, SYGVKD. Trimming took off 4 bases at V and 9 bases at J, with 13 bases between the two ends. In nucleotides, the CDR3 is TGTGCCATCAGTGCCTTTACAGGCGGTGAGCAGTTCTTC. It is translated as CAISAFTGGEQFF.

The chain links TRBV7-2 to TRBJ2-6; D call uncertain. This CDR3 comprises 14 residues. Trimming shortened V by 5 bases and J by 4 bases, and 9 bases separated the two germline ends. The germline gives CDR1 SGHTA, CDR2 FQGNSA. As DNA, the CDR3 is TGTGCCAGCAGCCCACTGTACGGGGCCAACGTCCTGACTTTC. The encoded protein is CASSPLYGANVLTF.

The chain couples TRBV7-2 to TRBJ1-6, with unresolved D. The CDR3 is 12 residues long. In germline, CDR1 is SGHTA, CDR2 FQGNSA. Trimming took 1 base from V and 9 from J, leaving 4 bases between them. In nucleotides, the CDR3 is TGTGCCAGCAGCTTAGTATTTTCACCCCTCCACTTT. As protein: CASSLVFSPLHF. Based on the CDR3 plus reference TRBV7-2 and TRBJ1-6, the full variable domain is GAGVSQSPSNKVTEKGKDVELRCDPISGHTALYWYRQSLGQGLEFLIYFQGNSAPDKSGLPSDRFSAERTGGSVSTLTIQRTQQEDSAVYLCASSLVFSPLHFGNGTRLTVT.

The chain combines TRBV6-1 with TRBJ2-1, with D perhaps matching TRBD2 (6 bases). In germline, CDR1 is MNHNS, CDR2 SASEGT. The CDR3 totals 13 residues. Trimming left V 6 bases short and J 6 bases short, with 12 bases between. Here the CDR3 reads CASSSWTINEQFF. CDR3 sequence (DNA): TGTGCCAGCAGCTCCTGGACTATCAATGAGCAGTTCTTC.

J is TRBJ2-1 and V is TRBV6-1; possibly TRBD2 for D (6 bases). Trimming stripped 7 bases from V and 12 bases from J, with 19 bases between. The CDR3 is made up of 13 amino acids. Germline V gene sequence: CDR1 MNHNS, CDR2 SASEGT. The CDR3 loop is CASTPDPTRVQFF. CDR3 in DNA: TGTGCCAGCACCCCTGACCCGACTAGGGTGCAGTTCTTC.

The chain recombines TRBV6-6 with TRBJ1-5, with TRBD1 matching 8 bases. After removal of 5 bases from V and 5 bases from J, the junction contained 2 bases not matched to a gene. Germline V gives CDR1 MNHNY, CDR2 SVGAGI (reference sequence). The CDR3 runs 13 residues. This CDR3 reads CASSLTGDQPQHF. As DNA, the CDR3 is TGTGCCAGCAGTCTGACAGGGGATCAGCCCCAGCATTTT.

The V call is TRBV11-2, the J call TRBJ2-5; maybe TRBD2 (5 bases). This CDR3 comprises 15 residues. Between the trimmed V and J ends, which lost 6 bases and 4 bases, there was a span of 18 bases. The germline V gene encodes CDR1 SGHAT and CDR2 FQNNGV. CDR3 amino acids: CASRGSRATRETQYF. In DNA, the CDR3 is TGTGCCAGCAGGGGTTCGCGGGCAACGAGAGAGACCCAGTACTTC. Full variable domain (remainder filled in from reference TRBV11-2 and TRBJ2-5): EAGVAQSPRYKIIEKRQSVAFWCNPISGHATLYWYQQILGQGPKLLIQFQNNGVVDDSQLPKDRFSAERLKGVDSTLKIQPAKLEDSAVYLCASRGSRATRETQYFGPGTRLLVL.

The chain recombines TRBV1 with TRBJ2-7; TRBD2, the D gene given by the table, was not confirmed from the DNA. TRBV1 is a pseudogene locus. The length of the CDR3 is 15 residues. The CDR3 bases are TGCACCAGCAGCCAAGGATCCGGACTAGCATCCGAGCAGTACTTC. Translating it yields CTSSQGSGLASEQYF.

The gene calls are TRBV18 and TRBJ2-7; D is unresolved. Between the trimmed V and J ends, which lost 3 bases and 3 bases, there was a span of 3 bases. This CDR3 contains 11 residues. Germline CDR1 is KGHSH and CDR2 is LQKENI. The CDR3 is CASSPNYEQYF. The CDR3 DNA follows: TGTGCCAGCTCACCCAACTACGAGCAGTACTTC.

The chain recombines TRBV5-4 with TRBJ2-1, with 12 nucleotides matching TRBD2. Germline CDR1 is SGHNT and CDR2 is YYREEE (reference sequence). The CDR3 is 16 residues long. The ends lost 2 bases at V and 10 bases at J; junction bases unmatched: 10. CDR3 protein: CASSLASGRAWGEQFF. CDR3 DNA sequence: TGTGCCAGCAGCTTAGCTAGCGGGAGGGCCTGGGGGGAGCAGTTCTTC.

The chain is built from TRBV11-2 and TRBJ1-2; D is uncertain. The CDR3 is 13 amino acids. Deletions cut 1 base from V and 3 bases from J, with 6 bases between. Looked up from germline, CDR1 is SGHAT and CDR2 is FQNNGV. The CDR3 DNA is TGTGCCAGCAGCTTAGGGGGAGACTATGGCTACACCTTC. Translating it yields CASSLGGDYGYTF. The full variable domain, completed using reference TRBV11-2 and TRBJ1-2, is EAGVAQSPRYKIIEKRQSVAFWCNPISGHATLYWYQQILGQGPKLLIQFQNNGVVDDSQLPKDRFSAERLKGVDSTLKIQPAKLEDSAVYLCASSLGGDYGYTFGSGTRLTVV.